One sample yielded the 19 T cell receptor beta chains listed below, sequenced in a study of shared clonotypes between healthy human individuals. The naive CD8 subset, CD45RO-negative cells positively selected for CCR7, excluded terminally differentiated effector memory CD45RA+ cells. The protocol was immunoSEQ multiplex PCR, while the TCRdb copy is restricted to in-frame clones and leaves out a portion. This repertoire shows about 820,000 clones, approximately 92% found once; its top ten account for around 24%. Sequenced: naive CD8+ T cells sorted from blood. Every receptor here comes from a young man in good health.

The chain recombines TRBV28 with TRBJ1-2; no definite D call. This CDR3 has 13 residues. V was shortened by 1 base and J by 8 bases, with 11 bases between the two germline ends. Germline CDR1 and CDR2: MDHEN and SYDVKM. CDR3 sequence (DNA): TGTGCCAGCAGTTTATACGGGATAAACGGCTACACCTTC. Amino acids: CASSLYGINGYTF.

This rearrangement joins TRBV11-2 to TRBJ2-3; 8 positions match TRBD2. The CDR3 runs 16 residues. The V gene's germline CDR1 is SGHAT and CDR2 FQNNGV. V trimming: 6 bases; J trimming: 2 bases; junction bases outside the gene matches: 10. CDR3 sequence reads: CASRPDPTSDTDTQYF. CDR3 coding DNA: TGTGCCAGCAGACCAGATCCGACTAGCGACACAGATACGCAGTATTTT.

The chain combines TRBV28 with TRBJ1-4; 7 nucleotides line up with TRBD1. The CDR3 is 14 amino acids. V trimming: 6 bases; J trimming: 12 bases; junction bases outside the gene matches: 13. Germline values: CDR1 MDHEN, CDR2 SYDVKM. The CDR3 coding sequence is TGTGCCAGCAGCACCGGGACAGTACGCGAAGAACTGTTTTTT. Translating gives CASSTGTVREELFF.

The J gene is TRBJ2-1, the V gene TRBV18; 8 positions match TRBD2. The CDR3 extends over 15 amino acids. Germline-derived CDR1 and CDR2 are KGHSH and LQKENI. The ends lost 1 base at V and 6 bases at J; junction bases unmatched: 5. The CDR3 coding sequence is TGTGCCAGCTCACCACGTTCTAGCGGGCCCAATGAGCAGTTCTTC. Amino acid sequence: CASSPRSSGPNEQFF.

Comments on this clone: Distinct nucleotide sequences in the sample also encode this CDR3. The chain joins TRBV12-5 to TRBJ2-1; D remains unclear. The V end lost 2 bases, the J end lost 5 bases, and 7 bases lay between the germline ends. Germline loops: CDR1 LGHNT, CDR2 FRNRAP. CDR3 size: 13 residues. The CDR3 region has the DNA TGTGCTAGTGGTTTGAGCCGCAACAATGAGCAGTTCTTC. Translating gives CASGLSRNNEQFF.

The J gene is TRBJ2-6, the V gene TRBV13; D remains unclear. V was trimmed by 8 bases and J by 0 bases, leaving 5 bases between them. The CDR3 spans 13 residues. Germline lookup yields CDR1 PRHDT and CDR2 FYEKMQ (reference sequence). The CDR3 is CASELSGANVLTF. The CDR3 DNA reads TGTGCCAGCGAGCTCTCTGGGGCCAACGTCCTGACTTTC.

CDR3 residues: CASSVISSGSMGTDEQFF. The CDR3 DNA reads TGTGCCAGCAGCGTTATTAGTAGCGGGAGTATGGGTACGGATGAGCAGTTCTTC. This rearrangement joins TRBV7-9 to TRBJ2-1; the match to TRBD2 covers 9 bases. Unmatched junction bases numbered 19, after V lost 5 bases and J lost 8 bases. The CDR3 extends over 18 amino acids. Germline CDR1 SEHNR, CDR2 FQNEAQ (reference sequence).

The chain couples TRBV10-3 to TRBJ2-1; 8 bases match TRBD1. This CDR3 region has 16 residues. Trimming cost V 0 bases and J 7 bases; bases outside gene matches: 8. The V gene's germline CDR1 is ENHRY and CDR2 SYGVKD. CDR3 residues: CAISESGRGRINEQFF. In DNA, the CDR3 is TGTGCCATCAGTGAGTCAGGCAGGGGGCGCATAAATGAGCAGTTCTTC.

Points on this clone: This same CDR3 is encoded by further DNA sequences in the sample. The CDR3 loop reads CASSLGSSYNEQFF. Written as DNA, the CDR3 is TGTGCCAGCAGTTTGGGGAGTTCCTACAATGAGCAGTTCTTC. The chain is built from TRBV27 and TRBJ2-1, with D possibly being TRBD2 (5 bases). Trimming took 3 bases from V and 1 from J, leaving 7 bases between them. Germline CDR1 reads MNHEY; CDR2 reads SMNVEV (reference sequence). This CDR3 has 14 residues.

The rearrangement joins TRBV7-8 to TRBJ1-4; D uncertain. Trimming pared 3 bases from V and 2 bases from J, leaving 7 bases between. Germline lookup yields CDR1 SGHVS and CDR2 FQNEAQ. The CDR3 length is 14 residues. The CDR3 bases are TGTGCCAGCAGCTTGGTCTGGACTAATGAAAAACTGTTTTTT. Translated: CASSLVWTNEKLFF. Based on the CDR3 plus reference TRBV7-8 and TRBJ1-4, the full variable domain is GAGVSQSPRYKVAKRGQDVALRCDPISGHVSLFWYQQALGQGPEFLTYFQNEAQLDKSGLPSDRFFAERPEGSVSTLKIQRTQQEDSAVYLCASSLVWTNEKLFFGSGTQLSVL.

The genes are TRBV7-9 and TRBJ2-3, with D possibly matching TRBD1 (5 bases). The CDR3 covers 15 residues. The V end was cut by 5 bases, the J end by 1 base, with 13 bases between. The germline V gene has CDR1 SEHNR and CDR2 FQNEAQ (reference sequence). The CDR3 region is CASSTTRTRTDTQYF. In DNA form, the CDR3 reads TGTGCCAGCAGCACAACTCGGACACGCACAGATACGCAGTATTTT.

This chain connects TRBV10-3 to TRBJ1-2; D may be TRBD1 (6 bases). Trimming cost V 3 bases and J 8 bases, with 13 bases left between them. The CDR3 is made up of 13 amino acids. From germline, CDR1 is ENHRY and CDR2 SYGVKD. The CDR3 DNA follows: TGTGCCATCAGTGAAGGGGACACCTCGGGCTACACCTTC. Its translation: CAISEGDTSGYTF.

The chain uses TRBV19 and TRBJ2-5; TRBD2 matches at 8 bases. Germline loops: CDR1 LNHDA, CDR2 SQIVND (reference sequence). CDR3 size: 17 residues. After removal of 7 bases from V and 4 bases from J, the junction contained 17 bases not matched to a gene. In nucleotides, the CDR3 is TGTGCCAGTACCTCAATACTGGCGGGAGGCTCTGGAGAGACCCAGTACTTC. It is translated as CASTSILAGGSGETQYF. The full variable domain, with the rest looked up from reference TRBV19 and TRBJ2-5, is DGGITQSPKYLFRKEGQNVTLSCEQNLNHDAMYWYRQDPGQGLRLIYYSQIVNDFQKGDIAEGYSVSREKKESFPLTVTSAQKNPTAFYLCASTSILAGGSGETQYFGPGTRLLVL.

The chain recombines TRBV7-2 with TRBJ2-7, with D unclear. This CDR3 has 13 amino acids. Germline lookup yields CDR1 SGHTA and CDR2 FQGNSA. Trimming removed 3 bases from V and 2 bases from J, with 8 bases in between. CDR3 sequence (DNA): TGTGCCAGCAGCTTCACTCCGGCCTACGAGCAGTACTTC. Protein product: CASSFTPAYEQYF.

This clone appeared a single time. CDR3 sequence reads: CASSFSVNTEAFF. The DNA for the CDR3 is TGTGCCAGCAGTTTTTCCGTAAACACTGAAGCTTTCTTT. The J gene is TRBJ1-1, the V gene TRBV6-4; D unresolved. The length of the CDR3 is 13 residues. V lost 5 bases, J lost 2 bases, and 9 bases lay in between. Germline loops: CDR1 MRHNA, CDR2 SNTAGT.

The CDR3 bases are TGTGCCAGCAGCCAAGACCCCGGACTAGCGGGAGAAGGGTACAATGAGCAGTTCTTC. Translation: CASSQDPGLAGEGYNEQFF. This sequence joins TRBV14 and TRBJ2-1, with 13 bases fitting TRBD2. CDR1 and CDR2 from the germline V gene are SGHDN and FVKESK. The CDR3 loop spans 19 amino acids. V was pared by 0 bases and J by 4 bases, with 9 bases of the junction left unmatched.

The chain combines TRBV5-4 with TRBJ2-7; D unresolved. The CDR3 spans 15 residues. V was cut by 0 bases and J by 2 bases, with 12 bases left in between. The germline V gene has CDR1 SGHNT and CDR2 YYREEE (reference sequence). This chain's CDR3 is CASSLATDSTYEQYF. The CDR3 DNA follows: TGTGCCAGCAGCTTGGCAACAGACTCTACCTACGAGCAGTACTTC.

Note on this clone: Germline and junction disagree at one end, which may indicate a read error. V and J are TRBV7-8 and TRBJ2-7, with a weak D call TRBD2 (6 bases). The CDR3 sequence is 14 residues long. CDR1 and CDR2 (germline): SGHVS, FQNEAQ. CDR3: CASSLVTGEGKMDF. The CDR3 nucleotides are TGTGCCAGCAGCTTAGTAACGGGAGAGGGGAAAATGGACTTC.

The chain employs TRBV29-1 and TRBJ2-2, with D possibly matching TRBD2 (6 bases). CDR3 length: 17 amino acids. The germline V and J ends were trimmed by 4 bases and 1 base, with 19 bases remaining between them. CDR1 and CDR2 from the germline V gene are SQVTM and ANQGSEA. CDR3: CSVVTGTETRNTGELFF. In DNA, the CDR3 is TGCAGCGTTGTTACCGGTACTGAGACTAGGAACACCGGGGAGCTGTTTTTT.